The 25 T cell receptor beta chains presented below share a single source sample, sequenced in a study of blood T cell repertoires in COVID-19. TCRdb's copy holds only in-frame clones and misses some; the assay was immunoSEQ multiplex PCR. The sample includes roughly 76,000 clones, around 86% of them seen just once. Sample: peripheral blood. The source of these receptors is a woman under 30 with acute or convalescent COVID-19.

V and J are TRBV19 and TRBJ1-2; D gene ambiguous. Germline V gives CDR1 LNHDA, CDR2 SQIVND (reference sequence). CDR3 length: 16 residues. Trimming pared 4 bases from V and 8 bases from J, leaving 23 bases between. Written as DNA, the CDR3 is TGTGCCAGTAGTACCTCCAGCCGGGTGCCGGGGTTCGGCTACACCTTC. Its protein product is CASSTSSRVPGFGYTF.

The table lists this clone with a few counts. V and J are TRBV5-6 and TRBJ2-5; 12 nucleotides line up with TRBD2. CDR3 size: 15 residues. V dropped 4 bases and J dropped 5; count of bases not matched to a gene: 6. Germline assignment: CDR1 SGHDT and CDR2 YYEEEE. CDR3 sequence: CASSPLAGGPETQYF. The CDR3 region has the DNA TGTGCCAGCAGCCCCCTAGCGGGAGGGCCGGAGACCCAGTACTTC.

The chain links TRBV4-3 to TRBJ1-6; 8 bases agree with TRBD1. The CDR3 sequence is 15 residues long. CDR1 and CDR2 (germline): LGHNA, YSLEER. The V segment lost 5 bases and the J segment 7 bases; nucleotides outside the gene matches: 7. The CDR3 DNA reads TGCGCCAGCAGCTACTCGGACAGGGACAATTCACCCCTCCACTTT. Translated, it gives CASSYSDRDNSPLHF.

The chain recombines TRBV10-3 with TRBJ2-1; 7 positions agree with TRBD2. With V trimmed by 2 bases and J by 6 bases, 4 bases remained unmatched. CDR1 and CDR2 from the germline V gene are ENHRY and SYGVKD. CDR3 length: 14 residues. The CDR3 sequence is CAISEAGEGNEQFF. CDR3 bases: TGTGCCATCAGTGAGGCGGGAGAAGGCAATGAGCAGTTCTTC.

This chain joins TRBV27 and TRBJ2-1; D is uncertain. The germline V and J ends were trimmed by 5 bases and 2 bases, with 10 bases remaining between them. The V gene's germline CDR1 is MNHEY and CDR2 SMNVEV (reference sequence). This CDR3 is built from 14 residues. CDR3 region: CASSSRATYNEQFF. As DNA, the CDR3 is TGTGCCAGCAGTAGTCGAGCGACCTACAATGAGCAGTTCTTC.

This chain links TRBV5-5 with TRBJ1-4, with D possibly matching TRBD1 (5 bases). CDR1 is SGHKS, CDR2 YYEKEE, per germline (reference sequence). The CDR3 sequence is 15 residues long. Trimming shortened V by 2 bases and J by 8 bases, and 16 bases separated the two germline ends. CDR3 amino acids: CASSFQTVNPEKLFF. The DNA of the CDR3 is TGTGCCAGCAGCTTCCAGACAGTTAACCCCGAAAAACTGTTTTTT. Full variable domain (outside the CDR3, taken from reference TRBV5-5 and TRBJ1-4): DAGVTQSPTHLIKTRGQQVTLRCSPISGHKSVSWYQQVLGQGPQFIFQYYEKEERGRGNFPDRFSARQFPNYSSELNVNALLLGDSALYLCASSFQTVNPEKLFFGSGTQLSVL.

This sequence joins TRBV12-3 or TRBV12-4 and TRBJ2-3; no definite D call. The CDR3 consists of 13 residues. The V gene lost 1 base and the J gene lost 7 bases, with 9 bases spanning the gap. CDR3 residues: CASSLVQSHTQYF. DNA for the CDR3: TGTGCCAGCAGTTTAGTCCAGTCGCATACGCAGTATTTT.

The rearrangement joins TRBV30 to TRBJ1-3; 7 bases are a match to TRBD1. Trimming removed 4 bases from V and 7 bases from J; junction bases left unmatched: 13. CDR3 length: 15 residues. Per germline, CDR1 GTSNPN and CDR2 SVGIG (reference sequence). The CDR3: CAWTQNRGRGNTIYF. The CDR3, as DNA: TGTGCCTGGACTCAAAACCGGGGCAGGGGGAACACCATATATTTT.

The chain combines TRBV12-5 with TRBJ2-1, with 7 positions matching TRBD2. Trimming at V came to 6 bases and at J to 5 bases, leaving 7 bases not matched to a gene. The CDR3 runs 14 residues. CDR1 is LGHNT and CDR2 is FRNRAP in the germline V gene. CDR3 residues: CASGVGGPHNEQFF. The CDR3 region has the DNA TGTGCTAGTGGAGTGGGAGGGCCTCACAATGAGCAGTTCTTC.

This clone turned up a few times. This chain uses TRBV18 with TRBJ2-5, with D possibly TRBD1 on 6 matching bases. Trimming stripped 8 bases from V and 5 bases from J, with 24 bases between. Germline V lookup: CDR1 KGHSH, CDR2 LQKENI. The length of the CDR3 is 16 residues. The CDR3 is CASAQGMMGSSETQYF. The CDR3 DNA reads TGTGCCAGCGCACAGGGTATGATGGGATCTAGCGAGACCCAGTACTTC.

The chain employs TRBV18 and TRBJ1-1; D may be TRBD1 (6 bases). CDR3 length: 15 amino acids. V lost 1 base and J 0 bases, leaving 9 bases between the germline ends. Germline V CDR1 and CDR2: KGHSH, LQKENI. CDR3 region: CASSPLRDMNTEAFF. As DNA, the CDR3 is TGTGCCAGCTCACCACTCCGGGACATGAACACTGAAGCTTTCTTT. The variable domain in full, completed from reference TRBV18 and TRBJ1-1, reads NAGVMQNPRHLVRRRGQEARLRCSPMKGHSHVYWYRQLPEEGLKFMVYLQKENIIDESGMPKERFSAEFPKEGPSILRIQQVVRGDSAAYFCASSPLRDMNTEAFFGQGTRLTVV.

The V and J genes are TRBV19 and TRBJ1-2; 7 bases line up with TRBD1. J was trimmed by 4 bases and V by 4 bases; bases with no gene match: 3. Germline CDR1 reads LNHDA; CDR2 reads SQIVND (reference sequence). CDR3 length equals 13 residues. The CDR3 DNA follows: TGTGCCAGTAGTACTCAGGGGGGCTATGGCTACACCTTC. Protein: CASSTQGGYGYTF.

This chain uses TRBV5-5 with TRBJ2-7; D might be TRBD2 (5 bases). The CDR3 is 14 residues long. The ends were cut back, 3 bases at V and 3 bases at J, with 13 bases in the middle. CDR1 SGHKS and CDR2 YYEKEE come from the germline V gene (reference sequence). This CDR3 reads CASSSRGRDYEQYF. CDR3 nucleotide sequence: TGTGCCAGCAGCTCCCGAGGACGGGACTACGAGCAGTACTTC.

The rearrangement uses TRBV6-5 and TRBJ1-6; 8 bases map to TRBD1. This CDR3 spans 13 amino acids. Germline V CDR1 and CDR2: MNHEY, SVGAGI. Losses at the gene ends were 8 bases for V and 9 bases for J; bases not matched to a gene: 6. CDR3 DNA: TGTGCCAGCGAAGACAGGGGAATTTCACCCCTCCACTTT. Its translation is CASEDRGISPLHF.

The count of this clone is one. The chain recombines TRBV19 with TRBJ1-1, with 9 bases identical to TRBD1. CDR1 LNHDA and CDR2 SQIVND come from the germline V gene (reference sequence). Germline trimming cut 7 bases from V and 0 bases from J; bases unmatched to any gene: 15. The CDR3 has 18 amino acids. CDR3 sequence (DNA): TGTGCCAGTATGGGGTCCGGGACAGGGTACCTCATGAACACTGAAGCTTTCTTT. As protein: CASMGSGTGYLMNTEAFF.

This chain joins TRBV15 and TRBJ1-1; TRBD1 might be the D (6 bases). The CDR3 is 16 residues long. Germline V gene data show CDR1 as LNHNV and CDR2 as YYDKDF (reference sequence). The V end lost 0 bases, the J end lost 5 bases, and 16 bases lay between the germline ends. The DNA of the CDR3 is TGTGCCACCAGCAGAGATCGCACAGGGATGCAAACTGAAGCTTTCTTT. Translated, it gives CATSRDRTGMQTEAFF.

The rearrangement links TRBV2 to TRBJ2-7; TRBD1 matches at 7 bases. This CDR3 contains 15 residues. Germline assignment: CDR1 SNHLY and CDR2 FYNNEI. The J segment lost 2 bases and the V segment lost 6 bases, leaving 10 bases of the junction unmatched. The CDR3 sequence is CASRAGQVVAYEQYF. The CDR3 DNA follows: TGTGCCAGCAGGGCTGGACAGGTCGTCGCCTACGAGCAGTACTTC.

This chain connects TRBV11-2 to TRBJ2-1, with TRBD2 matching over 12 bases. In germline, CDR1 is SGHAT, CDR2 FQNNGV. CDR3 size: 16 residues. J gave up 2 bases and V 6 bases, and 5 bases lay outside the gene matches. The CDR3 here is CASRRLAGATYNEQFF. The DNA for the CDR3 is TGTGCCAGCAGGAGACTAGCGGGAGCAACCTACAATGAGCAGTTCTTC.

The CDR3 is CASSPKKLNEQFF. DNA of the CDR3: TGTGCCAGCTCACCTAAGAAACTCAATGAGCAGTTCTTC. The chain employs TRBV18 and TRBJ2-1, with no clear D. Germline CDR1 KGHSH, CDR2 LQKENI. The CDR3 totals 13 residues. Trimming shortened V by 3 bases and J by 6 bases, and 9 bases separated the two germline ends.

This CDR3 reads CASSYRGDNYGYTF. The CDR3 nucleotides are TGTGCCAGCAGTTACAGGGGAGATAACTATGGCTACACCTTC. The chain joins TRBV27 to TRBJ1-2; 7 bases map to TRBD1. This CDR3 contains 14 residues. Germline values: CDR1 MNHEY, CDR2 SMNVEV (reference sequence). The V gene end was trimmed by 4 bases and the J gene end by 1 base; junction bases not matched to a gene: 3.

The chain employs TRBV2 and TRBJ2-1; D might be TRBD2 (6 bases). Trimming removed 3 bases at V and 6 bases at J, with 15 bases between. CDR3 length equals 15 residues. Germline values: CDR1 SNHLY, CDR2 FYNNEI. This CDR3 reads CASSEEAGRRNEQFF. As DNA, the CDR3 is TGTGCCAGCAGTGAGGAGGCGGGACGCCGCAATGAGCAGTTCTTC. Full variable domain (remainder filled in from reference TRBV2 and TRBJ2-1): EPEVTQTPSHQVTQMGQEVILRCVPISNHLYFYWYRQILGQKVEFLVSFYNNEISEKSEIFDDQFSVERPDGSNFTLKIRSTKLEDSAMYFCASSEEAGRRNEQFFGPGTRLTVL.

The CDR3 DNA follows: TGTGCCAGCAGCGGTGGACTAGCGGGTTTCCTGGGTGAGCAGTTCTTC. Its translation is CASSGGLAGFLGEQFF. The chain is built from TRBV7-2 and TRBJ2-1; 11 bases line up with TRBD2. The trim removed 5 bases at V and 9 bases at J, leaving 12 bases unmatched. CDR1 is SGHTA and CDR2 is FQGNSA in the germline V gene. The CDR3 runs to 16 residues.

As DNA, the CDR3 is TGTGCCAGCAAAAATGGAGGGGCAGGGAACACTGAAGCTTTCTTT. Its protein product is CASKNGGAGNTEAFF. This chain links TRBV6-5 with TRBJ1-1; TRBD1 is a possible D gene (5 bases). The CDR3 has 15 residues. The germline V gene encodes CDR1 MNHEY and CDR2 SVGAGI. V was clipped by 7 bases and J by 1 base, with 16 bases between them.

This chain connects TRBV30 to TRBJ2-2; 8 bases align to TRBD2. The J segment lost 5 bases and the V segment lost 4 bases, leaving 6 bases of the junction unmatched. Germline CDR1 reads GTSNPN; CDR2 reads SVGIG (reference sequence). This CDR3 region has 14 residues. CDR3: CAWKAGVNTGELFF. DNA for the CDR3: TGTGCCTGGAAAGCGGGAGTCAATACCGGGGAGCTGTTTTTT.

This chain connects TRBV11-2 to TRBJ2-5; 8 positions match TRBD1. Germline V gene data show CDR1 as SGHAT and CDR2 as FQNNGV. The V and J ends lost 1 base and 4 bases, in that order; junction bases with no gene match: 11. This CDR3 spans 17 amino acids. The CDR3: CASSLGKSPRGRETQYF. The CDR3, as DNA: TGTGCCAGCAGCTTAGGCAAAAGCCCCAGGGGGCGAGAGACCCAGTACTTC.